This TCR beta chain emerged from a study of glioma-infiltrating T cells after dendritic cell vaccination. Turning to the study itself: Patients had newly diagnosed or recurrent glioblastoma and received dendritic cell vaccines. Whole-study findings and limits: Complete blood and tumor specimen sets were limited to few patients. Longer survival after dendritic cell vaccination followed higher pretreatment TIL content.

V trimming: 7 bases; J trimming: 4 bases; junction bases outside the gene matches: 9. CDR1 is ENHRY and CDR2 is SYGVKD in the germline V gene. The CDR3 is 17 residues long. Some clones are missing from TCRdb's copy, which holds only in-frame ones; the method was immunoSEQ multiplex PCR. The table shows over 80,000 clones, with about 81% occurring only once. Time point: after dendritic cell vaccination, including at tumor progression/relapse. The table lists this clone with a few counts. Its target is unknown. The specimen comprised blood, sampled after dendritic cell vaccination. This clonotype was obtained from a human donor with glioblastoma. The chain is built from TRBV10-3 and TRBJ2-5; TRBD2 agrees at 16 bases. CDR3 sequence: CAITAGTSGRAGETQYF. The CDR3 DNA is TGTGCCATCACCGCCGGGACTAGCGGGAGGGCCGGAGAGACCCAGTACTTC.